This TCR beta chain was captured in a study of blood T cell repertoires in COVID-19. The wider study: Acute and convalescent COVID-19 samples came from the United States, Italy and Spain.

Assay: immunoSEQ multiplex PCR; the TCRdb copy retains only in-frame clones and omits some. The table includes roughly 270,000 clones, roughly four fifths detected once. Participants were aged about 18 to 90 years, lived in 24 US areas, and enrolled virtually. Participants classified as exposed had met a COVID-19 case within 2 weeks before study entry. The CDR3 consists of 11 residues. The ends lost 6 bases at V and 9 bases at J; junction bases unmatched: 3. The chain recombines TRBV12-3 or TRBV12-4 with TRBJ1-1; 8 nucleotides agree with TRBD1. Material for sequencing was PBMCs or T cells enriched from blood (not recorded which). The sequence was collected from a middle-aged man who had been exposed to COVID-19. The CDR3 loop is CASSGQGKAFF. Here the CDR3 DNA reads TGTGCCAGCAGCGGACAGGGAAAAGCTTTCTTT.